The next 18 T cell receptor beta chains were all read from a single sample in a study of blood T cell repertoires in COVID-19. The data were produced by immunoSEQ multiplex PCR, yet TCRdb's version contains in-frame clones alone and is incomplete. The sample has around 38,000 clones, 70% to 90% seen once. Sequencing was carried out using peripheral blood. The receptors here all came from a human donor in a cohort sampled during active COVID-19.

The rearrangement joins TRBV6-5 to TRBJ1-1; 7 nucleotides align to TRBD1. The J segment lost 1 base and the V segment lost 8 bases, leaving 10 bases of the junction unmatched. This CDR3 contains 15 residues. Per the germline V gene, CDR1 is MNHEY and CDR2 is SVGAGI. The CDR3 here is CASSHLGTANTEAFF. The CDR3 bases are TGTGCCAGCTCTCACCTGGGGACAGCGAACACTGAAGCTTTCTTT.

This rearrangement joins TRBV15 to TRBJ2-3; TRBD1 matches at 7 bases. This CDR3 region has 13 residues. Germline CDR1 reads LNHNV; CDR2 reads YYDKDF (reference sequence). V lost 2 bases to trimming and J lost 10 bases; unmatched junction nucleotides: 6. The CDR3 DNA sequence: TGTGCCACCAGCAGATGGGACAGACCAGCGCAGTATTTT. Translating it yields CATSRWDRPAQYF.

The chain joins TRBV10-2 to TRBJ2-2; the match to TRBD2 covers 8 bases. The CDR3 consists of 17 residues. In germline, CDR1 is WSHSY, CDR2 SAAADI. V shed 2 bases, J shed 7 bases, and the junction held 12 bases outside the gene matches. The CDR3 DNA is TGCGCCAGCAGTGAGCGAGCTCGCGGGGGGTACCGCGGGGAGCTGTTTTTT. It is translated as CASSERARGGYRGELFF.

The V gene is TRBV27, the J gene TRBJ2-7; 9 positions agree with TRBD1. Trimming at V came to 5 bases and at J to 5 bases, leaving 10 bases not matched to a gene. The germline V gene has CDR1 MNHEY and CDR2 SMNVEV (reference sequence). This CDR3 is built from 15 residues. The CDR3 is CASSPWDRASHEQYF. CDR3 DNA: TGTGCCAGCAGTCCCTGGGACAGGGCATCCCACGAGCAGTACTTC.

V is TRBV30 and J is TRBJ2-2, with 8 bases that match TRBD1. The CDR3 totals 18 residues. Losses at the gene ends were 3 bases for V and 3 bases for J; bases not matched to a gene: 15. Looked up from germline, CDR1 is GTSNPN and CDR2 is SVGIG (reference sequence). CDR3: CAWRGRGRAGLYTGELFF. CDR3 nucleotides: TGTGCCTGGAGGGGCAGGGGGCGAGCCGGGTTATACACCGGGGAGCTGTTTTTT.

V gene TRBV3-1 (or the pseudogene TRBV3-2) combines with J gene TRBJ1-2; possible D gene TRBD1, 6 bases. CDR1 is LGHDT and CDR2 is YNNKEL in the germline V gene (reference sequence). The CDR3 extends over 12 amino acids. Trimming shortened V by 8 bases and J by 7 bases, and 14 bases separated the two germline ends. The DNA of the CDR3 is TGTGCCAGCGGATCGGGGGGCCGTGGCTACACCTTC. It yields the protein CASGSGGRGYTF.

This clone was seen only a few times. The CDR3 sequence: CASSLASTSGNEQFF. The CDR3 coding sequence is TGCGCCAGCAGCTTGGCCTCCACTAGCGGAAATGAGCAGTTCTTC. The chain has TRBV5-1 and TRBJ2-1; 8 nucleotides agree with TRBD2. Looked up from germline, CDR1 is SGHRS and CDR2 is YFSETQ. Trimming cost V 0 bases and J 7 bases; bases outside gene matches: 6. This CDR3 has 15 amino acids.

The J gene is TRBJ1-4, the V gene TRBV30; D remains unclear. The CDR3 runs to 13 residues. The V end was cut by 5 bases, the J end by 4 bases, with 11 bases between. Germline lookup yields CDR1 GTSNPN and CDR2 SVGIG (reference sequence). The CDR3: CAWAGGFNEKLFF. CDR3 sequence (DNA): TGTGCCTGGGCGGGCGGGTTTAATGAAAAACTGTTTTTT. Based on the CDR3 plus reference TRBV30 and TRBJ1-4, the full variable domain is SQTIHQWPATLVQPVGSPLSLECTVEGTSNPNLYWYRQAAGRGLQLLFYSVGIGQISSEVPQNLSASRPQDRQFILSSKKLLLSDSGFYLCAWAGGFNEKLFFGSGTQLSVL.

The rearrangement uses TRBV30 and TRBJ2-1; D unresolved. Trimming left V 0 bases short and J 6 bases short, with 9 bases between. This CDR3 contains 13 residues. The V gene's germline CDR1 is GTSNPN and CDR2 SVGIG (reference sequence). CDR3 amino acids: CAWSVTSGNEQFF. CDR3 DNA sequence: TGTGCCTGGAGTGTCACTTCAGGCAATGAGCAGTTCTTC.

The chain employs TRBV30 and TRBJ2-1, with TRBD1 matching over 8 bases. V lost 2 bases, J lost 4 bases, and 4 bases stayed unmatched. Germline V gives CDR1 GTSNPN, CDR2 SVGIG (reference sequence). The CDR3 is 14 amino acids. The CDR3 DNA sequence: TGTGCCTGGAGTTGGACAGGGATATACAATGAGCAGTTCTTC. It codes for CAWSWTGIYNEQFF.

J is TRBJ2-3 and V is TRBV5-6; D is possibly TRBD2 (5 bases). CDR3 length: 12 residues. Trimming shortened V by 3 bases and J by 4 bases, and 6 bases separated the two germline ends. Germline V gene sequence: CDR1 SGHDT, CDR2 YYEEEE. CDR3 loop: CASSSGADTQYF. Here the CDR3 DNA reads TGTGCCAGCAGCTCCGGGGCAGATACGCAGTATTTT.

The V and J genes are TRBV19 and TRBJ2-3, with TRBD2 matching 11 bases. CDR1 and CDR2 (germline): LNHDA, SQIVND (reference sequence). The CDR3 consists of 16 residues. V dropped 5 bases and J dropped 1; count of bases not matched to a gene: 5. The chain's CDR3 is CASSPTTSGGTDTQYF. The CDR3 bases are TGTGCCAGTAGTCCAACGACTAGCGGGGGCACAGATACGCAGTATTTT.

V usage is TRBV6-4 and J usage is TRBJ2-2, with 8 bases identical to TRBD1. J gave up 6 bases and V 2 bases, and 5 bases lay outside the gene matches. The CDR3 spans 15 residues. In germline, CDR1 is MRHNA, CDR2 SNTAGT. CDR3 sequence (DNA): TGTGCCAGCAGTGACACAGGGGGAAACGCCGGGGAGCTGTTTTTT. Protein sequence: CASSDTGGNAGELFF.

This clone has only one observation. The chain has TRBV6-6 and TRBJ2-7, with 8 nucleotides matching TRBD1. The CDR3 extends over 15 amino acids. V dropped 6 bases and J dropped 6; count of bases not matched to a gene: 13. The germline V gene has CDR1 MNHNY and CDR2 SVGAGI (reference sequence). The CDR3 region is CASSSRTGPWGEQYF. The CDR3, as DNA: TGTGCCAGCAGCTCACGGACAGGGCCGTGGGGCGAGCAGTACTTC.

The rearrangement uses TRBV7-2 and TRBJ1-2, with 10 nucleotides matching TRBD1. This CDR3 is built from 13 residues. V gave up 10 bases and J gave up 8 bases; unmatched junction bases: 10. Germline V gene lookup returns CDR1 SGHTA and CDR2 FQGNSA. The CDR3 spells CATQRDRGKGYTF. In DNA, the CDR3 is TGTGCCACCCAGAGGGACAGGGGAAAGGGCTACACCTTC.

This clone appeared a few times. The V call is TRBV6-1, the J call TRBJ2-7; D gene unclear. The CDR3 runs 14 residues. Germline CDR1 MNHNS, CDR2 SASEGT. The V gene lost 0 bases and the J gene lost 2 bases, with 8 bases spanning the gap. The CDR3 bases are TGTGCCAGCAGTGAAGCGATACAGACCTACGAGCAGTACTTC. The encoded protein is CASSEAIQTYEQYF.

The chain uses TRBV9 and TRBJ2-4; tentatively, D is TRBD2 (6 bases). The CDR3 covers 17 residues. The V end lost 3 bases, the J end lost 1 base, and 17 bases lay between the germline ends. Germline-derived CDR1 and CDR2 are SGDLS and YYNGEE. The CDR3 coding sequence is TGTGCCAGCAGCGCCCCCCTGATTGGGGGGGCCAAAAACATTCAGTACTTC. Encoded protein: CASSAPLIGGAKNIQYF.

This chain links TRBV14 with TRBJ1-1; D unresolved. This CDR3 is 13 amino acids long. Germline V gene data show CDR1 as SGHDN and CDR2 as FVKESK. V lost 5 bases and J lost 6, with 13 bases in between. DNA of the CDR3: TGTGCCAGCAGCTCGGATCTGGGCGCTGAAGCTTTCTTT. Residues: CASSSDLGAEAFF.